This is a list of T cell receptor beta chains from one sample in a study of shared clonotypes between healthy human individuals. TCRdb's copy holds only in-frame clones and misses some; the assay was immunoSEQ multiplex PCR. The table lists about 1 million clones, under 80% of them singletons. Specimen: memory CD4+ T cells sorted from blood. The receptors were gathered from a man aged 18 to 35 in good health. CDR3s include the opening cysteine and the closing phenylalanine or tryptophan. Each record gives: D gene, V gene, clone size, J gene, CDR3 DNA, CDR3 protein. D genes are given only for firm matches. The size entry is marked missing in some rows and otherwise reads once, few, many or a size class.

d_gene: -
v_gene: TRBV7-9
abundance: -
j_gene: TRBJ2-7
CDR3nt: TGTGCCAGCAGCTTAGCGCTAAAGGGGGACGAGCAGTACTTC
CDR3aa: CASSLALKGDEQYF

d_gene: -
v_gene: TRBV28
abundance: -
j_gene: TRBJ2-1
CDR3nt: TGTGCCAGCAGTTCTGAGTATGAGCAGTTCTTC
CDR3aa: CASSSEYEQFF

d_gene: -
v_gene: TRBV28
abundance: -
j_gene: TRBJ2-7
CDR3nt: TGTGCCAGCAACCCCCCGGGAGTAAAGAAGTACGAGCAGTACTTC
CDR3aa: CASNPPGVKKYEQYF

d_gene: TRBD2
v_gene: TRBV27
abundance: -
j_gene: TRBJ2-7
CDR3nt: TGTGCCAGCACAGGACTAGCGGGGTCTGACTCCTACGAGCAGTACTTC
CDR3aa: CASTGLAGSDSYEQYF

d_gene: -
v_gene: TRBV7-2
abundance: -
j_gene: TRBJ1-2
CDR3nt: TGTGCCAGCAGCTTAGATTGGGGTTCAGGAAATGGCTACACCTTC
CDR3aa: CASSLDWGSGNGYTF

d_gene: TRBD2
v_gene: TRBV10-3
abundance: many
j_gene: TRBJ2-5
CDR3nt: TGTGCCATCAGTGAGCGGGGGGTCCAAGAGACCCAGTACTTC
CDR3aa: CAISERGVQETQYF

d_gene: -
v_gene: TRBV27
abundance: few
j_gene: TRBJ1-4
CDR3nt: TGTGCCAGCACACGAAAGGGAGCAGGACGGGAAAATGAAAAACTGTTTTTT
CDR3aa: CASTRKGAGRENEKLFF

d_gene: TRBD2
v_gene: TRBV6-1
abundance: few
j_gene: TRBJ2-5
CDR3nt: TGTGCCAGCAGTGAAGCGAAAGGACTAGCTTTAGGGACCCAGTACTTC
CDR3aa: CASSEAKGLALGTQYF

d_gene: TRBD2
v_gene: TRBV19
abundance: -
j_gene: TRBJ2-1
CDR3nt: TGTGCCAGTAGTTCTCCTATGGGGGGACTAGCGGAGGGTAGCTCCTACAATGAGCAGTTCTTC
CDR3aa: CASSSPMGGLAEGSSYNEQFF

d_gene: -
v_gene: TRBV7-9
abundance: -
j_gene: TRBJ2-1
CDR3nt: TGTGCCAGCCTGTCCTACAATGAGCAGTTCTTC
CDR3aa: CASLSYNEQFF

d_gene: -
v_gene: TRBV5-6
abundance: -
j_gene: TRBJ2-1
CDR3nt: TGTGCCAGCAGCTTGACTCTTGAGCAGTTCTTC
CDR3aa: CASSLTLEQFF

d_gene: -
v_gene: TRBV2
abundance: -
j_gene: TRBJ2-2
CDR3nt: TGTGCCAGTCTCAGGGGGGCGAACACCGGGGAGCTGTTTTTT
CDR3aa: CASLRGANTGELFF

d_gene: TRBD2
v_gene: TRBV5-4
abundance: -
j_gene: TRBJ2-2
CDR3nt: TGTGCCAGCAGCCAATGGACTAGCGGGATTACCGGGGAGCTGTTTTTT
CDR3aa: CASSQWTSGITGELFF

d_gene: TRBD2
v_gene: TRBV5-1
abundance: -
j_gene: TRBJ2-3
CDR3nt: TGCGCCAGCAGCGAAGCGGGAGACCGGACAGATACGCAGTATTTT
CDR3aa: CASSEAGDRTDTQYF

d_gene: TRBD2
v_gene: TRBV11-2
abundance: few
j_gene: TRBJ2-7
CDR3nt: TGTGCCAGCAGCCCGGGACTAGCGGGAGACGAGCAGTACTTC
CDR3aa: CASSPGLAGDEQYF

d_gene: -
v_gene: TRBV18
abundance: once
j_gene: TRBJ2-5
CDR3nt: TGTGCCAGCTCACCACCTTTGATTCAAGAGACCCAGTACTTC
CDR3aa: CASSPPLIQETQYF

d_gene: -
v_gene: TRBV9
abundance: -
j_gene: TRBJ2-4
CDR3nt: TGTGCCAGCAGCGTGGACGGCGGGGTAAAAAACATTCAGTACTTC
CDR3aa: CASSVDGGVKNIQYF

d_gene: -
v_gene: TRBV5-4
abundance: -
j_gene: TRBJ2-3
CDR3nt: TGTGCCAGCAGCCTGGGGGCAAATCTAGATACGCAGTATTTT
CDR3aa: CASSLGANLDTQYF

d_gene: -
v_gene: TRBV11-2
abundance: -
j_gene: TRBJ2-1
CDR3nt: TGTGCCAGCAGGACCGTCCGAGGACTGGATTACAATGAGCAGTTCTTC
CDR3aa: CASRTVRGLDYNEQFF

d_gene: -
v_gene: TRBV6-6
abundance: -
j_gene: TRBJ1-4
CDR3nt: TGTGCCAGCCAACCTAACGGGGGGGTGGGAAAACTGTTTTTT
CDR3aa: CASQPNGGVGKLFF

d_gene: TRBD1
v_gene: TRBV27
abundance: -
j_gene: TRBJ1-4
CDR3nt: TGTGCCAGCAGTAGGGGGACAGGCCAGCCAAATGAAAAACTGTTTTTT
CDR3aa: CASSRGTGQPNEKLFF

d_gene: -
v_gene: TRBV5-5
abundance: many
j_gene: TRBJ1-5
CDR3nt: TGTGCCAGCAGCTTGGACAGGTTGGGCCCTCGGCCCCAGCATTTT
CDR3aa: CASSLDRLGPRPQHF

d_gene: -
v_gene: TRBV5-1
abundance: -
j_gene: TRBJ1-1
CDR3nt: TGCGCCAGCAGCTTGGCCGAACAGTCTTTGAACACTGAAGCTTTCTTT
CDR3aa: CASSLAEQSLNTEAFF

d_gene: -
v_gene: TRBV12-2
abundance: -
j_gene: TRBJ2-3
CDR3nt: TGTGCAAGTCGCTTAGCGGAAGATACGCAGTATTTT
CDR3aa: CASRLAEDTQYF

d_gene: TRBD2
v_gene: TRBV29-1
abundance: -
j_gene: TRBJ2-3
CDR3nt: TGCAGCGTTGCCGCTGTATACGGGGGGGCCACAGATACGCAGTATTTT
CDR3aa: CSVAAVYGGATDTQYF

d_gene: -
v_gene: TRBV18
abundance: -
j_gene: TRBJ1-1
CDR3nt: TGTGCCAGCTCACCACAAGGGGTTGGCACTGAAGCTTTCTTT
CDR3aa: CASSPQGVGTEAFF

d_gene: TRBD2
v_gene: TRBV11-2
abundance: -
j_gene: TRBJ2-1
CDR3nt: TGTGCCAGCAGCTTAGACCACGGGACTAGCGGGAGAGGTGAGCAGTTCTTC
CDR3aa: CASSLDHGTSGRGEQFF

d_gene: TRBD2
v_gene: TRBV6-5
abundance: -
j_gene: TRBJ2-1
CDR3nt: TGTGCCAGCAGTTACTCGGCTAGCGGGGCATACAATGAGCAGTTCTTC
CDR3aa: CASSYSASGAYNEQFF

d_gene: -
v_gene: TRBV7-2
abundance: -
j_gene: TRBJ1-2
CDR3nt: TGTGCCAGCAGCTTAGGATTCTATGGCTACACCTTC
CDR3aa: CASSLGFYGYTF

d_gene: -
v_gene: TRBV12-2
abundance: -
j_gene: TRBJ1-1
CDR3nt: TGTGCAAGTCGCCGGGACTTTTGCCGAGACACTGAAGCTTTCTTT
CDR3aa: CASRRDFCRDTEAFF

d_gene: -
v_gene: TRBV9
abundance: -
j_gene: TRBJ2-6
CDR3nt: TGTGCCAGCAGCACCCTCGACAGCTCTGGGGCCAACGTCCTGACTTTC
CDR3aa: CASSTLDSSGANVLTF

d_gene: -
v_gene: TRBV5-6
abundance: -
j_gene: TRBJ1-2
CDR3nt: TGTGCCAGCAGCCTCAAGGGAGGCTACACCTTC
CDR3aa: CASSLKGGYTF

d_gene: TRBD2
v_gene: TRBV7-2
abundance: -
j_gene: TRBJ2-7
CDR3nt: TGTGCCAGCAGCTTTACGGGGGGTCCCTACGAGCAGTACTTC
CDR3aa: CASSFTGGPYEQYF

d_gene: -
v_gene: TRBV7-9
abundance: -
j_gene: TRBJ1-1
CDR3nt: TGTGCCAGCAGCTCCCGCAGCCTGAACACTGAAGCTTTCTTT
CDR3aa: CASSSRSLNTEAFF

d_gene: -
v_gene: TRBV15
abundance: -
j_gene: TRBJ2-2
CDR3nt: TGTGCCAGCAACCTGGACAGAAACACCGGGGAGCTGTTTTTT
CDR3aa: CASNLDRNTGELFF

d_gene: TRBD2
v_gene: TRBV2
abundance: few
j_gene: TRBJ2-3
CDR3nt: TGTGCCAGCAGCCTGGGGACTAGCCCTAGCACAGATACGCAGTATTTT
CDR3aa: CASSLGTSPSTDTQYF

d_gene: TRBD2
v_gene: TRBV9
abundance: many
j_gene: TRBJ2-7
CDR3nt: TGTGCCAGCAGCCCCCATGTGACTAGCAGCCGGGAAGAGCAGTACTTC
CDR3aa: CASSPHVTSSREEQYF

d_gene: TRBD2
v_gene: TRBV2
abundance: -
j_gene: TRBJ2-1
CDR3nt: TGTGCCAGCCCGAGATCCCAGCGGGAGGGCCATGAGCAGTTCTTC
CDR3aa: CASPRSQREGHEQFF

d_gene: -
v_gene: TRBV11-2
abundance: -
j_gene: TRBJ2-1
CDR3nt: TGTGCCAGCAGCTTAGCTTGGGATTACAATGAGCAGTTCTTC
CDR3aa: CASSLAWDYNEQFF

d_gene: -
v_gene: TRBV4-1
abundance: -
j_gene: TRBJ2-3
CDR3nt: TGCGCCAGCAGCCAAGAATATCGGGGGCGGGGCACAGATACGCAGTATTTT
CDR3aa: CASSQEYRGRGTDTQYF

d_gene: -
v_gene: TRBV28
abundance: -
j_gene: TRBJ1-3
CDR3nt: TGTGCCAGCAGTTCCCCGAATGACTCTGGAAACACCATATATTTT
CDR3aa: CASSSPNDSGNTIYF

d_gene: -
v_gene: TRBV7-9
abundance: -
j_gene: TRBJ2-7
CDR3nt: TGTGCCAGCAGCTTGGTCCTGGAAGAGCAGTACTTC
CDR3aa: CASSLVLEEQYF

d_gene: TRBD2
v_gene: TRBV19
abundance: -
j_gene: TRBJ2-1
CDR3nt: TGTGCCAGTAGTATCGATAGCGGGAAGGATGAGCAGTTCTTC
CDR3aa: CASSIDSGKDEQFF

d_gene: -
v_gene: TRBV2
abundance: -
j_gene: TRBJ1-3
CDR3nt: TGTGCCAGCAGTGTAAGTGGAAACACCATATATTTT
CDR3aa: CASSVSGNTIYF

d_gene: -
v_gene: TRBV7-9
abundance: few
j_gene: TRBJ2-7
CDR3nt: TGTGCCAGCAGCAATAGGGACTACGAGCAGTACTTC
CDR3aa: CASSNRDYEQYF

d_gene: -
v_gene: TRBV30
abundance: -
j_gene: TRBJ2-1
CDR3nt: TGTGCCTGGAGCGACAATCTCCGGCAGTTCTTC
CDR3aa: CAWSDNLRQFF

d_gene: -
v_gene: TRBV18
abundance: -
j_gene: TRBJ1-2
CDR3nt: TGTGCCAGCTCACCTCAGGGCCTCGAGGGCTACACCTTC
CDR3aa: CASSPQGLEGYTF

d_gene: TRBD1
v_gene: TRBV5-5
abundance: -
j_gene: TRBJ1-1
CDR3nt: TGTGCCAGCAGCCCGGGACAGGGGTGGAACACTGAAGCTTTCTTT
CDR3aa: CASSPGQGWNTEAFF

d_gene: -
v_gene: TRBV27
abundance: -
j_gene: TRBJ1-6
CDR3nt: TGTGCCAGCAGTTTAAGGCAGGGCACCGGGTCCTATAATTCACCCCTCCACTTT
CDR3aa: CASSLRQGTGSYNSPLHF